This entry lists 4 T cell receptor beta chains sequenced from one sample in a study of OX40 agonist ivuxolimab in advanced cancers. The table came from immunoSEQ multiplex PCR; TCRdb's copy has only in-frame clones and leaves some out. The sample has 64,000 or so clones; around 83% are singletons. The starting material was CD4+ or CD8+ T cells sorted from blood, obtained in a trial of the OX40 agonist ivuxolimab. Every receptor here comes from an adult with an advanced solid tumor such as melanoma, head and neck, liver or kidney cancer.

The table lists this clone with a few counts. CDR3 loop: CASSDPPGHTGELFF. DNA of the CDR3: TGTGCCAGCAGCGACCCACCGGGGCACACCGGGGAGCTGTTTTTT. The chain employs TRBV9 and TRBJ2-2; the D call may be TRBD1 or TRBD2 (5 bases each). Trimming shortened V by 3 bases and J by 3 bases, and 12 bases separated the two germline ends. The germline gives CDR1 SGDLS, CDR2 YYNGEE. The length of the CDR3 is 15 residues. Full variable domain (rest looked up from reference TRBV9 and TRBJ2-2): DSGVTQTPKHLITATGQRVTLRCSPRSGDLSVYWYQQSLDQGLQFLIQYYNGEERAKGNILERFSAQQFPDLHSELNLSSLELGDSALYFCASSDPPGHTGELFFGEGSRLTVL.

The V and J genes are TRBV6-1 and TRBJ2-1; 7 positions match TRBD1. Germline loops: CDR1 MNHNS, CDR2 SASEGT. V shed 7 bases, J shed 14 bases, and the junction held 14 bases outside the gene matches. The CDR3 runs to 13 residues. CDR3 residues: CASTLGQHSGEFF. In DNA, the CDR3 is TGTGCCAGCACCCTGGGACAGCACAGTGGGGAGTTCTTC.

V gene TRBV5-6 combines with J gene TRBJ1-3; D is undetermined. The V end was cut by 2 bases, the J end by 1 base, with 7 bases between. The CDR3 sequence is 14 residues long. The germline V gene has CDR1 SGHDT and CDR2 YYEEEE. CDR3 coding DNA: TGTGCCAGCAGCTTATTTCAGTCTGGAAACACCATATATTTT. It yields the protein CASSLFQSGNTIYF.

Here the CDR3 reads CASSLGTGLDTQYF. The CDR3 region has the DNA TGTGCCAGCAGCTTGGGGACAGGGTTGGATACGCAGTATTTT. The chain employs TRBV7-6 and TRBJ2-3; the match to TRBD1 covers 9 bases. The CDR3 runs to 14 residues. CDR1 is SGHVS, CDR2 FNYEAQ, per germline. V was clipped by 3 bases and J by 6 bases; unmatched bases: 4.